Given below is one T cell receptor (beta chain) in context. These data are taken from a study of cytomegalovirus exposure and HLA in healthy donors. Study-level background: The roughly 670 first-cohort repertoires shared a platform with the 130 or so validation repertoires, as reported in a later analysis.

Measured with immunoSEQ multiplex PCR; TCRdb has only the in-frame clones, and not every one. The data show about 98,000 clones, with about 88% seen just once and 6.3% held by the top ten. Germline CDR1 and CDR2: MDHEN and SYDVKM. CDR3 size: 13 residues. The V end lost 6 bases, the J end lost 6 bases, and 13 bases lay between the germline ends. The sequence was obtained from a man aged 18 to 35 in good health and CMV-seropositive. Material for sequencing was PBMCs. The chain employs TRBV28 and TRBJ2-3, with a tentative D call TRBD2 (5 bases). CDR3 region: CASSSLWEDTQYF. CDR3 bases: TGTGCCAGCAGCTCCCTCTGGGAGGATACGCAGTATTTT.